This is a list of T cell receptor beta chains from one sample in a study of T cell responses to AZD1222 COVID-19 vaccine. This table comes from immunoSEQ multiplex PCR, and its TCRdb copy is limited to in-frame clones, with some not included. There are approximately 150,000 clones in the sample; approximately 90% occur only once, and over 1% lies in the top ten. The sample consisted of peripheral blood, taken 28 days after the second AZD1222 dose. The receptors here all came from an adult who received the AZD1222 COVID-19 vaccine. Both conserved end residues are part of each CDR3. A D gene is named only where the DNA matches it firmly. Clone size, where shown, is once, few, many, or a class for clones that have expanded.

V gene	clone size	D gene	J gene	CDR3 DNA	CDR3 protein
TRBV21-1	NA	NA	TRBJ1-2	TGTGCCAGCCGGAGGGAAGACAGGCAAGGAGGCTACACCTTC	CASRREDRQGGYTF
TRBV12-5	once	NA	TRBJ2-3	TGTGCTAGTGGTTTGGTAGCCGCCCACAGGGGCACAGATACGCAGTATTTT	CASGLVAAHRGTDTQYF
TRBV6-5	NA	NA	TRBJ1-2	TGTGCCAGCAGTTACTCGAGTGATTATGGCTACACCTTC	CASSYSSDYGYTF
TRBV5-6	NA	NA	TRBJ2-7	TGTGCCAGCAGCTTGGGGGTCCTTCGAGACCGATCCTACGAGCAGTACTTC	CASSLGVLRDRSYEQYF
TRBV5-5	NA	TRBD1	TRBJ2-7	TGTGCCAGCAGCTTTTCAGGGGGTTACTACGAGCAGTACTTC	CASSFSGGYYEQYF
TRBV6-5	NA	TRBD1	TRBJ1-5	TGTGCCAGCAGTCAGGACAGGGGGGGCAATCAGCCCCAGCATTTT	CASSQDRGGNQPQHF
TRBV12-3/TRBV12-4	NA	TRBD1	TRBJ1-2	TGTGCCAGCAGTTGGGGACAGTACTATGGCTACACCTTC	CASSWGQYYGYTF
TRBV7-9	NA	NA	TRBJ2-1	TGTGCCAGCAGCTTATCTGGGGGCCTCTCCTACAATGAGCAGTTCTTC	CASSLSGGLSYNEQFF
TRBV7-9	NA	NA	TRBJ2-7	TGTGCCAGCAGCTTAGGAGGGATCCCATCCTACGAGCAGTACTTC	CASSLGGIPSYEQYF
TRBV7-8	NA	NA	TRBJ2-1	TGTGCCAGCAGCCCGCGTTTACTCCAGTCGGCCTACAATGAGCAGTTCTTC	CASSPRLLQSAYNEQFF
TRBV11-2	once	NA	TRBJ2-7	TGTGCCAGCAGTTTGATGTACTACGAGCAGTACTTC	CASSLMYYEQYF
TRBV6-2/TRBV6-3	once	TRBD1	TRBJ1-6	TGTGCCAGCAGTTACCCAAGACAGGGGTTGGCACCCCTCCACTTT	CASSYPRQGLAPLHF
TRBV7-9	NA	TRBD2	TRBJ2-7	TGTGCCAGCAGCTTAGGCGGGGGGGCCTACGAGCAGTACTTC	CASSLGGGAYEQYF
TRBV18	NA	NA	TRBJ1-5	TGTGCCAGCTCACCTGACAAAAATCAGCCCCAGCATTTT	CASSPDKNQPQHF
TRBV25-1	once	NA	TRBJ1-5	TGTGCCAGCAGTGAGTCAGGGTTCAATCAGCCCCAGCATTTT	CASSESGFNQPQHF
TRBV5-6	NA	NA	TRBJ1-5	TGTGCCAGCAGCTGGGGAGGAGGGATGAGCAATCAGCCCCAGCATTTT	CASSWGGGMSNQPQHF
TRBV12-3/TRBV12-4	NA	TRBD1	TRBJ1-1	TGTGCCAGCAGCCGGGGACAGGGCACTATGGCTTTCTTT	CASSRGQGTMAFF
TRBV4-1	NA	TRBD1	TRBJ1-5	TGCGCCAGCAGCCGCGCAGGGACAGCAAGCAATCAGCCCCAGCATTTT	CASSRAGTASNQPQHF
TRBV6-5	few	NA	TRBJ1-2	TGTGCCAGCAGTTTCGACAGAAACTATGGCTACACCTTC	CASSFDRNYGYTF
TRBV18	few	TRBD1	TRBJ1-3	TGTGCCAGCTCACAACAGGGGATATCTTATGGAAACACCATATATTTT	CASSQQGISYGNTIYF
TRBV4-3	NA	NA	TRBJ2-1	TGCGCCAGCAGCCAAGATGAGTGGTCAGACTACAATGAGCAGTTCTTC	CASSQDEWSDYNEQFF
TRBV12-5	NA	NA	TRBJ2-7	TGTGCTAGTGGTTTGGTCCCGGGGGCAGGACTAACCTACGAGCAGTACTTC	CASGLVPGAGLTYEQYF
TRBV6-2/TRBV6-3	NA	NA	TRBJ1-5	TGTGCCAGCAGTAGCCCCTTAGGAGAGCAGCCCCAGCATTTT	CASSSPLGEQPQHF
TRBV5-4	NA	TRBD1	TRBJ1-2	TGTGCCAGCAGCAAAATGGGACAGGGGAACTATGGCTACACCTTC	CASSKMGQGNYGYTF
TRBV5-6	NA	TRBD1	TRBJ1-6	TGTGCCAGCAGCTTCGGACAGGGAGATTCACCCCTCCACTTT	CASSFGQGDSPLHF
TRBV9	NA	NA	TRBJ2-1	TGTGCCAGCAGCGTTGGCCAGGGAAACAATGAGCAGTTCTTC	CASSVGQGNNEQFF
TRBV10-2	NA	TRBD1	TRBJ2-1	TGCGCCAGCAGTGAGTACAGGGGAACTGATGAGCAGTTCTTC	CASSEYRGTDEQFF
TRBV12-5	NA	TRBD1	TRBJ1-2	TGTGCTAGTGGGACTATTTCAGGGGGTTATCACTATGGCTACACCTTC	CASGTISGGYHYGYTF
TRBV7-9	NA	TRBD2	TRBJ2-4	TGTGCCAGCAGCTTAGCTCGGGGGGGCGTCAGGAACATTCAGTACTTC	CASSLARGGVRNIQYF
TRBV3-1/TRBV3-2	NA	NA	TRBJ2-1	TGTGCCAGCAGCCTCCATGGGGAAGTTTCCTACAATGAGCAGTTCTTC	CASSLHGEVSYNEQFF
TRBV11-2	NA	NA	TRBJ1-2	TGTGCCAGCAGCCGGGAAGGGAATGGCTACACCTTC	CASSREGNGYTF
TRBV30	NA	NA	TRBJ1-1	TGTGCCTGGAGCTACCGAGGACTGAGGGACACTGAAGCTTTCTTT	CAWSYRGLRDTEAFF
TRBV4-2	NA	TRBD1	TRBJ2-6	TGTGCCAGCAGTCAAACAGGGGGCTCTGGGGCCAACGTCCTGACTTTC	CASSQTGGSGANVLTF
TRBV7-8	NA	NA	TRBJ1-2	TGTGCCAGCAGCTTAGCTCCAGGAGGGGGCTACACCTTC	CASSLAPGGGYTF
TRBV25-1	once	TRBD1	TRBJ2-2	TGTGCCAGCAGTGGCCTATCGGGACAGGGGGCCACCGGGGAGCTGTTTTTT	CASSGLSGQGATGELFF
TRBV5-1	NA	NA	TRBJ2-3	TGCGCCAGCAGCCACGGACAGACCACAGATACGCAGTATTTT	CASSHGQTTDTQYF
TRBV6-1	NA	NA	TRBJ1-2	TGTGCCAGCAGTGATGGGGGGCAGGGGATGAGCTATGGCTACACCTTC	CASSDGGQGMSYGYTF
TRBV30	NA	NA	TRBJ1-5	TGTGCCTGGAGCCGAGGGACCCTCAATCAGCCCCAGCATTTT	CAWSRGTLNQPQHF
TRBV15	NA	NA	TRBJ2-7	TGTGCCACCAGCACTACGGGACTCAGCTCCTACGAGCAGTACTTC	CATSTTGLSSYEQYF
TRBV7-2	NA	NA	TRBJ1-2	TGTGCCAGCAGCCCGGAACGGGATCAAACTTATGGCTACACCTTC	CASSPERDQTYGYTF